This is a list of T cell receptor beta chains from one sample in a study of blood T cell repertoires in COVID-19. Profiled with immunoSEQ multiplex PCR; TCRdb holds only in-frame clones, not every one. The sample has 300,000 to 400,000 clones, about 87% seen once. The sample taken for sequencing was PBMCs or T cells enriched from blood (not recorded which). These receptors all stem from a man aged 25-45 years who had recovered from COVID-19. CDR3s include the opening cysteine and the closing phenylalanine or tryptophan. The D gene is left open where the match is weak.

D gene: TRBD1; J gene: TRBJ1-2; V gene: TRBV19; CDR3 DNA: TGTGCCAGTAGTATAGGTGGACAGGGGGACTATGGCTACACCTTC; CDR3 protein: CASSIGGQGDYGYTF
D gene: NA; J gene: TRBJ1-2; V gene: TRBV4-1; CDR3 DNA: TGCGCCAGCAGCCAAGACGAGTGGGGAGTTCGCGGTTACTATGGCTACACCTTC; CDR3 protein: CASSQDEWGVRGYYGYTF
D gene: TRBD1; J gene: TRBJ2-2; V gene: TRBV15; CDR3 DNA: TGTGCCACCAGCAGAGGGACAGGGCCCACCGGGGAGCTGTTTTTT; CDR3 protein: CATSRGTGPTGELFF
D gene: TRBD1; J gene: TRBJ1-2; V gene: TRBV5-6; CDR3 DNA: TGTGCCAGCAGCCCACCGGGACAGGCCTATGGCTACACCTTC; CDR3 protein: CASSPPGQAYGYTF
D gene: NA; J gene: TRBJ2-7; V gene: TRBV27; CDR3 DNA: TGTGCCAGCAGCCCAGACAGAGCCTACGAGCAGTACTTC; CDR3 protein: CASSPDRAYEQYF
D gene: NA; J gene: TRBJ2-3; V gene: TRBV5-4; CDR3 DNA: TGTGCCAGCAGCTTGGAGAGGGGGGGAAGCACAGATACGCAGTATTTT; CDR3 protein: CASSLERGGSTDTQYF
D gene: TRBD1; J gene: TRBJ2-7; V gene: TRBV5-6; CDR3 DNA: TGTGCCAGCAGCTTGGGGGGACAGGGGCCGGGGTACGAGCAGTACTTC; CDR3 protein: CASSLGGQGPGYEQYF
D gene: NA; J gene: TRBJ2-1; V gene: TRBV20-1; CDR3 DNA: TGCAGTGCTAGCCCGTTGAATGAGCAGTTCTTC; CDR3 protein: CSASPLNEQFF
D gene: NA; J gene: TRBJ1-2; V gene: TRBV12-3/TRBV12-4; CDR3 DNA: TGTGCCAGCACCCCACGGGGTCGGTATGGCTACACCTTC; CDR3 protein: CASTPRGRYGYTF
D gene: NA; J gene: TRBJ1-5; V gene: TRBV15; CDR3 DNA: TGTGCCACCAGCAGGACAGCTGCGAGCAATCAGCCCCAGCATTTT; CDR3 protein: CATSRTAASNQPQHF
D gene: NA; J gene: TRBJ2-7; V gene: TRBV28; CDR3 DNA: TGTGCCAGCAGTTCTCGGACACGCTACGAGCAGTACTTC; CDR3 protein: CASSSRTRYEQYF
D gene: NA; J gene: TRBJ1-1; V gene: TRBV11-2; CDR3 DNA: TGTGCCAGCAGCTTCATGAACACTGAAGCTTTCTTT; CDR3 protein: CASSFMNTEAFF
D gene: TRBD2; J gene: TRBJ2-3; V gene: TRBV10-3; CDR3 DNA: TGTGCCATCAGTGCGGGTAGCGGGGGGCGGGATACGCAGTATTTT; CDR3 protein: CAISAGSGGRDTQYF